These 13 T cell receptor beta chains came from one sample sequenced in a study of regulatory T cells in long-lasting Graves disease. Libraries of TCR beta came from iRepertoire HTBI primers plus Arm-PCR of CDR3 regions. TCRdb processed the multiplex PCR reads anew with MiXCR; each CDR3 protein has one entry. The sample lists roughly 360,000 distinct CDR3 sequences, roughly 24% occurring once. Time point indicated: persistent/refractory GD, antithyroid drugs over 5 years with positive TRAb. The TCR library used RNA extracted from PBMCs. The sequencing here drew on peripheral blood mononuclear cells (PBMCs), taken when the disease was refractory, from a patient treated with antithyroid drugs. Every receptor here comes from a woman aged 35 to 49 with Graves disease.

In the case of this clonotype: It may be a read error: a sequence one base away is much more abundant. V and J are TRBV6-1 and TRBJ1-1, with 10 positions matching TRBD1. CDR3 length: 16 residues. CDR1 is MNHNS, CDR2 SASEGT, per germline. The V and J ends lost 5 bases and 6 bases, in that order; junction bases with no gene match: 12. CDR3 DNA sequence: TGTGCCAGCAGTCCGGGACAGGGGCCGCGTGACGCTGAAGCTTTCTTT. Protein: CASSPGQGPRDAEAFF.

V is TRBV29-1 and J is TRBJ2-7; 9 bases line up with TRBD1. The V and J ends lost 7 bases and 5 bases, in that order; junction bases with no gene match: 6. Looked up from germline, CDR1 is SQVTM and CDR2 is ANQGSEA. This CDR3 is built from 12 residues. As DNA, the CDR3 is TGCAGCGCACAGGGACAGGGCCACGAGCAGTACTTC. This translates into CSAQGQGHEQYF.

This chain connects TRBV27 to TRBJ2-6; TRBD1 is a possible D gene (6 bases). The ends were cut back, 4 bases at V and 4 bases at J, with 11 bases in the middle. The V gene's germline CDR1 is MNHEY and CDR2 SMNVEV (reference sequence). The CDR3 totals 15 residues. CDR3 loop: CASSWMGAGANVLTF. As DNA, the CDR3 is TGTGCCAGCAGTTGGATGGGGGCCGGGGCCAACGTCCTGACTTTC.

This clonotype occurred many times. CDR3 region: CASSLGTTNTGELFF. Here the CDR3 DNA reads TGTGCCAGCAGTTTAGGGACAACGAACACCGGGGAGCTGTTTTTT. The V call is TRBV12-3 or TRBV12-4, the J call TRBJ2-2; D perhaps matches TRBD1 (5 bases). With 1 base removed from V and 0 bases from J, the gap between germline ends came to 6 bases. The CDR3 loop spans 15 amino acids.

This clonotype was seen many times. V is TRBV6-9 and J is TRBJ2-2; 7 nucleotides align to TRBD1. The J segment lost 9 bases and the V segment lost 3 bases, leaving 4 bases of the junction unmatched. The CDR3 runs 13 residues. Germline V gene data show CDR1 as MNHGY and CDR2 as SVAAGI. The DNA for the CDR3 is TGTGCCAGCAGTTACCGACAGGGCTGGGAGCTGTTTTTT. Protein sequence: CASSYRQGWELFF.

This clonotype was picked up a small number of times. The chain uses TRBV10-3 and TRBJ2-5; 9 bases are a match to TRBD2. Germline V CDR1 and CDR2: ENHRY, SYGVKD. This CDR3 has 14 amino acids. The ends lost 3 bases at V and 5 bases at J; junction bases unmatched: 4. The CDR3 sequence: CAISDSGRSETQYF. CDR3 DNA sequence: TGTGCCATCAGTGATAGCGGGAGAAGTGAGACCCAGTACTTC.

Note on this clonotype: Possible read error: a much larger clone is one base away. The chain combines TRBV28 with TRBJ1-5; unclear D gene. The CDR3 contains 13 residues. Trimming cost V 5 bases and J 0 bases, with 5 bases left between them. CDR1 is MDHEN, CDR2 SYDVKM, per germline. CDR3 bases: TGTGCCAGCAGTCGGAGTAGCAATCAGCCCCAGCATTTT. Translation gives CASSRSSNQPQHF.

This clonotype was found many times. The CDR3 spells CASRTTKGTIAGGAETQYF. For the CDR3, the DNA is TGTGCCAGCAGAACCACCAAGGGAACCATAGCGGGCGGGGCGGAGACCCAGTACTTC. V is TRBV11-2 and J is TRBJ2-5, with 7 positions matching TRBD2. The germline gives CDR1 SGHAT, CDR2 FQNNGV. After removal of 6 bases from V and 5 bases from J, the junction contained 24 bases not matched to a gene. The CDR3 length is 19 residues.

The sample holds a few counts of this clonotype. DNA of the CDR3: TGCGCCAGCAGCCCATTGAAGGAGAATTCACCCCTCCACTTT. It translates to CASSPLKENSPLHF. The rearrangement uses TRBV4-1 and TRBJ1-6, with D unresolved. Germline V gene data show CDR1 as MGHRA and CDR2 as YSYEKL. The CDR3 consists of 14 residues. V was cut by 4 bases and J by 7 bases, with 11 bases left in between.

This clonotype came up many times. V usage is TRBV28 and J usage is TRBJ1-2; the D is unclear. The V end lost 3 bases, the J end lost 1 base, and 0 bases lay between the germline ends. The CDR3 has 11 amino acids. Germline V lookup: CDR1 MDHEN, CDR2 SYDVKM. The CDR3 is CASSFNYGYTF. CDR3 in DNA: TGTGCCAGCAGTTTTAACTATGGCTACACCTTC.

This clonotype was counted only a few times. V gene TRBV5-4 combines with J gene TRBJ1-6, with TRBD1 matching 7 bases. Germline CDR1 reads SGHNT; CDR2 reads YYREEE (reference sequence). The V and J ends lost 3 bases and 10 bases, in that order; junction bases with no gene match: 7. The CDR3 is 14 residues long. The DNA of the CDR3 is TGTGCCAGCAGCTCCCGACAGGGTATATCACCCCTCCACTTT. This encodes CASSSRQGISPLHF. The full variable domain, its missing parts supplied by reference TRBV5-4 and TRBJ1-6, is ETGVTQSPTHLIKTRGQQVTLRCSSQSGHNTVSWYQQALGQGPQFIFQYYREEENGRGNFPPRFSGLQFPNYSSELNVNALELDDSALYLCASSSRQGISPLHFGNGTRLTVT.

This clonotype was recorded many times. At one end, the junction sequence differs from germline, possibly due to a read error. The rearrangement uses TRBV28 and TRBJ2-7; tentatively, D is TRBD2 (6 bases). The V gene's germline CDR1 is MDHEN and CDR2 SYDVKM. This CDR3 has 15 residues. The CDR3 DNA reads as TGTGCCAGCAGTTTATACGCGGGGAGCTCCTACGAGCAGCACTTC. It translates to CASSLYAGSSYEQHF.

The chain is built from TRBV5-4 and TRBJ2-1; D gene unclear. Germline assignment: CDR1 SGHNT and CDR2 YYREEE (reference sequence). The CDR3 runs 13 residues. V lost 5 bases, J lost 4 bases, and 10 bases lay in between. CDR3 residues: CASSMTEYNEQFF. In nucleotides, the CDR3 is TGTGCCAGCAGTATGACTGAATACAATGAGCAGTTCTTC.